These 20 T cell receptor beta chains originate from one sample sequenced in a study of shared clonotypes between healthy human individuals. Data came from immunoSEQ multiplex PCR; TCRdb stores just in-frame clones and leaves some out. The table shows approximately 980,000 clones, with about three quarters occurring only once. The source material was memory CD4+ T cells sorted from blood. As for subset: CD45RA-negative fraction. Source of these receptors: a man between 18 and 35 years old in good health.

The CDR3 DNA follows: TGTGCCAGTAGTATAGTAGGGACAGGGGCGAACGGGGAGCTGTTTTTT. Its protein is CASSIVGTGANGELFF. The chain combines TRBV19 with TRBJ2-2, with 10 bases matching TRBD1. V dropped 1 base and J dropped 7; count of bases not matched to a gene: 6. Germline CDR1 and CDR2: LNHDA and SQIVND (reference sequence). The CDR3 is made up of 16 amino acids. Full variable domain (rest looked up from reference TRBV19 and TRBJ2-2): DGGITQSPKYLFRKEGQNVTLSCEQNLNHDAMYWYRQDPGQGLRLIYYSQIVNDFQKGDIAEGYSVSREKKESFPLTVTSAQKNPTAFYLCASSIVGTGANGELFFGEGSRLTVL.

This chain connects TRBV27 to TRBJ2-1, with D possibly being TRBD1 (6 bases). The V gene's germline CDR1 is MNHEY and CDR2 SMNVEV (reference sequence). Trimming left V 5 bases short and J 2 bases short, with 13 bases between. The CDR3 is 15 residues long. The CDR3 DNA follows: TGTGCCAGCAGTCCCAGGCAGGGGACCTACAATGAGCAGTTCTTC. It yields the protein CASSPRQGTYNEQFF.

This chain joins TRBV30 and TRBJ1-3, with unresolved D. Trimming left V 5 bases short and J 1 base short, with 9 bases between. This CDR3 comprises 13 residues. Germline V gene sequence: CDR1 GTSNPN, CDR2 SVGIG (reference sequence). As DNA, the CDR3 is TGTGCCTGGGGCTACCCGTCTGGAAACACCATATATTTT. It codes for CAWGYPSGNTIYF.

The chain is built from TRBV5-1 and TRBJ1-2, with D hard to call. The CDR3 extends over 11 amino acids. The germline V and J ends were trimmed by 0 bases and 6 bases, with 3 bases remaining between them. Looked up from germline, CDR1 is SGHRS and CDR2 is YFSETQ. DNA of the CDR3: TGCGCCAGCAGCTTGGGGAATGGCTACACCTTC. It codes for CASSLGNGYTF.

The chain carries TRBV5-1 and TRBJ2-3; D call uncertain. Germline-derived CDR1 and CDR2 are SGHRS and YFSETQ. V shed 0 bases and J shed 7 bases, with 3 bases lying between them. This CDR3 spans 11 amino acids. CDR3 sequence (DNA): TGCGCCAGCAGCTTGGAGAATACGCAGTATTTT. This sequence encodes CASSLENTQYF.

This rearrangement joins TRBV7-2 to TRBJ2-2, with D uncertain. Trimming removed 3 bases at V and 1 base at J, with 6 bases between. This CDR3 has 14 amino acids. Germline CDR1 SGHTA, CDR2 FQGNSA. For the CDR3, the DNA is TGTGCCAGCAGCTTGTCTGTGAACACCGGGGAGCTGTTTTTT. Amino acids: CASSLSVNTGELFF.

The V call is TRBV19, the J call TRBJ2-7; D gene ambiguous. V was clipped by 0 bases and J by 2 bases, with 11 bases between them. Germline V gene data show CDR1 as LNHDA and CDR2 as SQIVND (reference sequence). This CDR3 is 15 amino acids long. The CDR3 spells CASSIDQTAPYEQYF. The CDR3 DNA reads as TGTGCCAGTAGTATAGATCAGACGGCCCCCTACGAGCAGTACTTC.

This chain connects TRBV7-2 to TRBJ1-2; no clear D. Trimming removed 3 bases at V and 2 bases at J, with 10 bases between. The CDR3 is 14 amino acids. The germline V gene encodes CDR1 SGHTA and CDR2 FQGNSA. CDR3 loop: CASSFADGNYGYTF. CDR3 nucleotides: TGTGCCAGCAGCTTCGCGGACGGGAACTATGGCTACACCTTC.

In this sample, this clone turned up a few times. CDR3 loop: CASSEALWGGQYF. The CDR3 nucleotides are TGTGCCAGCAGTGAAGCGCTTTGGGGCGGGCAGTACTTC. V and J are TRBV2 and TRBJ2-7, with D maybe TRBD1 (5 bases). The CDR3 consists of 13 residues. V was cut by 0 bases and J by 9 bases, with 12 bases left in between. The germline CDR1 and CDR2 sequences are SNHLY and FYNNEI.

The chain couples TRBV2 to TRBJ2-1; TRBD2 matches at 7 bases. The CDR3 is 18 residues long. Unmatched junction bases numbered 12, after V lost 3 bases and J lost 1 base. Germline V gene sequence: CDR1 SNHLY, CDR2 FYNNEI. DNA of the CDR3: TGTGCCAGCAGTGACGCGGGAGCTGTCTTGATTTCCTACAATGAGCAGTTCTTC. Its protein product is CASSDAGAVLISYNEQFF.

The chain couples TRBV6-1 to TRBJ1-5; D gene uncertain. Trimming removed 6 bases at V and 0 bases at J, with 12 bases between. Germline CDR1 reads MNHNS; CDR2 reads SASEGT. This CDR3 comprises 15 residues. The CDR3, as DNA: TGTGCCAGCAGATGGGATGCATATAGCAATCAGCCCCAGCATTTT. Its protein product is CASRWDAYSNQPQHF.

V is TRBV5-1 and J is TRBJ2-5; TRBD2 might be the D (7 bases). V was clipped by 2 bases and J by 1 base, with 9 bases between them. Germline loops: CDR1 SGHRS, CDR2 YFSETQ. The CDR3 covers 14 residues. The CDR3 DNA sequence: TGCGCCAGCAGCTTCGGGGGGCCCCAAGAGACCCAGTACTTC. This sequence encodes CASSFGGPQETQYF.

At least ten counts were recorded for this clone. V gene TRBV5-1 combines with J gene TRBJ1-4; D is ambiguous. The V end lost 4 bases, the J end lost 3 bases, and 10 bases lay between the germline ends. The CDR3 is 14 residues long. The germline V gene encodes CDR1 SGHRS and CDR2 YFSETQ. The CDR3 sequence is CASSHDGANEKLFF. The CDR3 DNA reads TGCGCCAGCAGCCACGACGGAGCTAATGAAAAACTGTTTTTT.

The rearrangement uses TRBV10-1 and TRBJ2-2; TRBD1 aligns across 7 bases. Germline V gene data show CDR1 as WNHNN and CDR2 as SYGVQD (reference sequence). J lost 5 bases, V lost 6 bases, and 6 bases had no gene match. The CDR3 totals 14 residues. The CDR3 region is CASSRDSLTGELFF. For the CDR3, the DNA is TGCGCCAGCAGCCGGGACAGTTTGACCGGGGAGCTGTTTTTT.

The CDR3 region is CASSLLGLGFQETQYF. CDR3 DNA: TGCGCCAGCAGCTTGTTGGGATTGGGTTTCCAAGAGACCCAGTACTTC. The chain is built from TRBV5-1 and TRBJ2-5; no clear D. Germline V gene sequence: CDR1 SGHRS, CDR2 YFSETQ. The CDR3 is 16 amino acids. Trimming removed 1 base from V and 1 base from J, with 14 bases in between.

V gene TRBV2 combines with J gene TRBJ1-4; D unresolved. The V end lost 5 bases, the J end lost 6 bases, and 13 bases lay between the germline ends. The CDR3 sequence is 14 residues long. CDR1 and CDR2 from the germline V gene are SNHLY and FYNNEI. CDR3 DNA sequence: TGTGCCAGCAGTAAGGGTCCGCTGGATGAAAAACTGTTTTTT. Translated: CASSKGPLDEKLFF.

This chain joins TRBV6-5 and TRBJ1-6, with 9 bases lining up with TRBD1. Trimming removed 6 bases from V and 10 bases from J; junction bases left unmatched: 7. The germline gives CDR1 MNHEY, CDR2 SVGAGI. This CDR3 has 14 residues. Written as DNA, the CDR3 is TGTGCCAGCAGCCAGGGACAGGGAGGATCACCCCTCCACTTT. Protein product: CASSQGQGGSPLHF.

This clone has just one count. V gene TRBV6-5 combines with J gene TRBJ1-1; 9 bases are shared with TRBD1. The trim removed 5 bases at V and 9 bases at J, leaving 10 bases unmatched. The CDR3 has 14 residues. Germline V CDR1 and CDR2: MNHEY, SVGAGI. CDR3 in amino acids: CASSPPGQGQKAFF. CDR3 DNA: TGTGCCAGCAGTCCGCCGGGACAGGGTCAGAAAGCTTTCTTT.

This chain joins TRBV2 and TRBJ2-4, with D hard to call. V was shortened by 1 base and J by 3 bases, with 16 bases between the two germline ends. Germline CDR1 is SNHLY and CDR2 is FYNNEI. The CDR3 loop spans 17 amino acids. CDR3 in DNA: TGTGCCAGCAGTGAAGTGTTGGACCTAGTGGGCAAAAACATTCAGTACTTC. Translated: CASSEVLDLVGKNIQYF.

The CDR3 reads CASRGEQGGSYEQYF. CDR3 nucleotides: TGTGCCAGCAGAGGGGAACAGGGGGGATCCTACGAGCAGTACTTC. V gene TRBV6-1 combines with J gene TRBJ2-7; 8 positions agree with TRBD1. Germline V gene sequence: CDR1 MNHNS, CDR2 SASEGT. The J segment lost 1 base and the V segment lost 6 bases, leaving 8 bases of the junction unmatched. The CDR3 runs 15 residues.